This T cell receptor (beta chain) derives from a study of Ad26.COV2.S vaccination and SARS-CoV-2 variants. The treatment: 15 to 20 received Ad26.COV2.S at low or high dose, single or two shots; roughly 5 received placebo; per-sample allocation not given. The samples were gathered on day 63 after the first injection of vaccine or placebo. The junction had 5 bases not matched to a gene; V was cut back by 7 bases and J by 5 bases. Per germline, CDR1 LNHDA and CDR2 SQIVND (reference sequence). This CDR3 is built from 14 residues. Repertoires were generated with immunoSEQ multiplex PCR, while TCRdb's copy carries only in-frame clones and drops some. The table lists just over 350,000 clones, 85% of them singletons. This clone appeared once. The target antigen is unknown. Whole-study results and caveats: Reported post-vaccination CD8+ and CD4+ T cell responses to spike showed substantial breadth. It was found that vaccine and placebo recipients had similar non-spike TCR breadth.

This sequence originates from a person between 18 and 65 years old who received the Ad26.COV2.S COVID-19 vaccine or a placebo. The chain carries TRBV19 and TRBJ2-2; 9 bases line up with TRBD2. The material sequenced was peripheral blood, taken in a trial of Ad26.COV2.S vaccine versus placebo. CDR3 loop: CASNLAGVTGELFF. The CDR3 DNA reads TGTGCCAGTAATTTAGCGGGGGTGACCGGGGAGCTGTTTTTT.